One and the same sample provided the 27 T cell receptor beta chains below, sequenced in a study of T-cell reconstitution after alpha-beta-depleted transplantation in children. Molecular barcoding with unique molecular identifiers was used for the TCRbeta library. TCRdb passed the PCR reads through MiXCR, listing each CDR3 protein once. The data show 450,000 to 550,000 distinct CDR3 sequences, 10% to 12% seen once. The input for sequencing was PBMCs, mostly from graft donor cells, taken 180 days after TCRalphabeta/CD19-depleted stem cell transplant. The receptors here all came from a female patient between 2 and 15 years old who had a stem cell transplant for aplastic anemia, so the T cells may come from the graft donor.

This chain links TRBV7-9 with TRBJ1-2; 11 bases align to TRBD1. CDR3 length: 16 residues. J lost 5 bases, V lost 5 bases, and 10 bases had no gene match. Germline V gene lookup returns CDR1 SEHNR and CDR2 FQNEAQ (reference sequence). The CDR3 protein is CASSHHGTGGNYGYTF. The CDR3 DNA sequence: TGTGCCAGCAGCCACCATGGGACAGGGGGAAATTATGGCTACACCTTC.

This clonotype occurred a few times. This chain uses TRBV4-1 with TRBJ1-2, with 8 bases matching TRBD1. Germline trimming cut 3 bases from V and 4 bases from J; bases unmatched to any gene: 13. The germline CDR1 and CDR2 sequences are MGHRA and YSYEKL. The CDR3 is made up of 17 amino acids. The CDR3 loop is CASSQDSDREGGYGYTF. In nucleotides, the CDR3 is TGCGCCAGCAGCCAGGATTCGGACAGGGAAGGAGGCTATGGCTACACCTTC.

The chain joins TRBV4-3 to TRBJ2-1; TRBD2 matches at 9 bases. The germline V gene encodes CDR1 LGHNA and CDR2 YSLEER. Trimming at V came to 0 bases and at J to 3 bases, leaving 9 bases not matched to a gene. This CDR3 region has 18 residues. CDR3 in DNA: TGCGCCAGCAGCCAAGAACCCCGGGGCGGGAGGGTCTACAATGAGCAGTTCTTC. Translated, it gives CASSQEPRGGRVYNEQFF.

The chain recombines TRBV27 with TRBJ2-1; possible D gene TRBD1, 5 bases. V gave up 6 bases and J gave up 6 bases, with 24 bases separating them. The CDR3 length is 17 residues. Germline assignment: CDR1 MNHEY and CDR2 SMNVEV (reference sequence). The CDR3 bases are TGTGCCAGCAGCCCGGGCTCCTGGACAAGGATCGTCAATGAGCAGTTCTTC. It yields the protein CASSPGSWTRIVNEQFF.

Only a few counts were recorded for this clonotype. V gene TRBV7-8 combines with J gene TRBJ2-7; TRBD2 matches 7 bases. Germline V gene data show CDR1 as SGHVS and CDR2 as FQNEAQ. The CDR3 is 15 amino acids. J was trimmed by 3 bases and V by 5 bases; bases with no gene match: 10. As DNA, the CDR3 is TGTGCCAGCAGCCTCACCGGGACTACGTACTACGAGCAGTACGTC. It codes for CASSLTGTTYYEQYV.

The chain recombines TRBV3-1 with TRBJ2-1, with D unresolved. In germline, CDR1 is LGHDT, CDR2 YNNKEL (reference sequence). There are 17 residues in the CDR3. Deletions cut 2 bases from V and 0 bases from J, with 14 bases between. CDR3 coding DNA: TGTGCCAGCAGCCAACGTTTTCGGAGAAGCTCCTACAATGAGCAGTTCTTC. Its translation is CASSQRFRRSSYNEQFF.

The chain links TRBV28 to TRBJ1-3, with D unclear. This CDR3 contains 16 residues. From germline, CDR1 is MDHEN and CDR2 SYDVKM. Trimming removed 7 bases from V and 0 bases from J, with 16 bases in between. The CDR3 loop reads CASTLARLSSGNTIYF. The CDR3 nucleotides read TGTGCCAGCACCCTAGCGCGGCTTAGCTCTGGAAACACCATATATTTT.

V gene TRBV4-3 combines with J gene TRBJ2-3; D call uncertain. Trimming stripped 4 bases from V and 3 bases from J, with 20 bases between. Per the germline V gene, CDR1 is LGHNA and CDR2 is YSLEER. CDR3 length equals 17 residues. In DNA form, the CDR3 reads TGCGCCAGCAGCCTACTCGCTCCGACCCGTCCGACAGATACGCAGTATTTT. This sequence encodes CASSLLAPTRPTDTQYF.

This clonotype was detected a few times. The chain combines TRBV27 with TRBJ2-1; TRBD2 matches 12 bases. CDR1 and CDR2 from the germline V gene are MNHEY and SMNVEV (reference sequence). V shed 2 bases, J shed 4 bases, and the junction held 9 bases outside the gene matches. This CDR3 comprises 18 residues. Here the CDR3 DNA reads TGTGCCAGCAGTTTACTCTACTTTGGACTAGCGGGATACAATGAGCAGTTCTTC. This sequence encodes CASSLLYFGLAGYNEQFF.

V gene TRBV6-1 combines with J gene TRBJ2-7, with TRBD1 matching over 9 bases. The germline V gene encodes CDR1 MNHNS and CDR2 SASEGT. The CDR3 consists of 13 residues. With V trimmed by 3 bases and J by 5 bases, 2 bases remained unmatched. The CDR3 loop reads CASSETGGHEQYF. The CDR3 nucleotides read TGTGCCAGCAGTGAGACAGGGGGACACGAGCAGTACTTC.

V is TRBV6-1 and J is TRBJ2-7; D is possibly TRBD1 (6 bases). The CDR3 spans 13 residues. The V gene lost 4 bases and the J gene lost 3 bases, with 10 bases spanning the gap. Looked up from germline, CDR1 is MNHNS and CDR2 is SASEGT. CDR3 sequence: CASSAETGYEQYF. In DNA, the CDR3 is TGTGCCAGCAGTGCGGAGACAGGCTACGAGCAGTACTTC.

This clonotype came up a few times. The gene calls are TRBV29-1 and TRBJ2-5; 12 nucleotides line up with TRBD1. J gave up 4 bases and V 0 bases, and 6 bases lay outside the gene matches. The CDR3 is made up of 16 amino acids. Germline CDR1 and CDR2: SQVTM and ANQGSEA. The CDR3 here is CSVEDRGQGARETQYF. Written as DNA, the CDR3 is TGCAGCGTTGAAGATCGGGGACAGGGGGCGCGAGAGACCCAGTACTTC.

Here the CDR3 DNA reads TGTGCCAGCAGGTGGGCACCGACTGAAGCTTTCTTT. This encodes CASRWAPTEAFF. V gene TRBV7-9 combines with J gene TRBJ1-1; the D is unclear. CDR3 size: 12 residues. The V gene's germline CDR1 is SEHNR and CDR2 FQNEAQ (reference sequence). V shed 6 bases and J shed 5 bases, with 10 bases lying between them.

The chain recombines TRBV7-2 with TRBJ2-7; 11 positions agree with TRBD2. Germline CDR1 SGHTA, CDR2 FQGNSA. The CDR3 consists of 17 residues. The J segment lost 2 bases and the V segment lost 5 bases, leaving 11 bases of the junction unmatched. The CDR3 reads CASSPIAGGPGPYEQYF. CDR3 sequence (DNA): TGTGCCAGCAGCCCGATAGCGGGAGGGCCCGGGCCCTACGAGCAGTACTTC. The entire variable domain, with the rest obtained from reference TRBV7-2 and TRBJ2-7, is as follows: GAGVSQSPSNKVTEKGKDVELRCDPISGHTALYWYRQSLGQGLEFLIYFQGNSAPDKSGLPSDRFSAERTGGSVSTLTIQRTQQEDSAVYLCASSPIAGGPGPYEQYFGPGTRLTVT.

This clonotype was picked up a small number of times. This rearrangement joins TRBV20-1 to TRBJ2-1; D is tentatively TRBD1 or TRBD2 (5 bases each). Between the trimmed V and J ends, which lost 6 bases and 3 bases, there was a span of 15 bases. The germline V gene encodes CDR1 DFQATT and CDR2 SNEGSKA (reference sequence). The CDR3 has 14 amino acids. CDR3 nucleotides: TGCAGTGCGGAAGAAGGGACCATCTACAATGAGCAGTTCTTC. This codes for CSAEEGTIYNEQFF.

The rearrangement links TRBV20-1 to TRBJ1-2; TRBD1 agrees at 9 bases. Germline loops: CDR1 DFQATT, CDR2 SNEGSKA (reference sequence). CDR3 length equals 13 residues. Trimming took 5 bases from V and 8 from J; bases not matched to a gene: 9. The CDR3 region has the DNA TGCAGTGCTGGCGGGACAGGGCCGAGAGGCTACACCTTC. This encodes CSAGGTGPRGYTF.

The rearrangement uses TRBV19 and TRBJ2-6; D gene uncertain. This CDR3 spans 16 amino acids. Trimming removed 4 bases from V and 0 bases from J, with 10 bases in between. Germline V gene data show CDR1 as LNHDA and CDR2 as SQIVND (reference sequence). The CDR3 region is CASSTMGNSGANVLTF. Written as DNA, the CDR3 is TGTGCCAGTAGTACTATGGGCAACTCTGGGGCCAACGTCCTGACTTTC.

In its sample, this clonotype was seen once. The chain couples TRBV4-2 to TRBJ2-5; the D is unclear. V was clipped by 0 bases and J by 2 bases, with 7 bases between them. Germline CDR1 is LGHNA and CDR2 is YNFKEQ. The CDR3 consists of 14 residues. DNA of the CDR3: TGTGCCAGCAGCCAAGACAGGCTACAAGAGACCCAGTACTTC. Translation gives CASSQDRLQETQYF.

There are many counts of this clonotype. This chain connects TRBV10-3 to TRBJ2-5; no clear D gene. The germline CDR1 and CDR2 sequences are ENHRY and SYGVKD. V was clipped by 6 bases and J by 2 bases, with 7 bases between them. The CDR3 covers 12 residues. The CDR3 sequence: CAIRAAQETQYF. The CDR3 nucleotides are TGTGCCATCAGAGCTGCACAAGAGACCCAGTACTTC.

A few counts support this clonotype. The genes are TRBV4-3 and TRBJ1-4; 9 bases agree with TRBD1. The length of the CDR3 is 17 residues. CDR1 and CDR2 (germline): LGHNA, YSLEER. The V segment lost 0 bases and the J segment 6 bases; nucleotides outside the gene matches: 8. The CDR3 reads CASSQDSRRQGDEKLFF. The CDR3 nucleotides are TGCGCCAGCAGCCAAGATTCGCGGAGACAGGGGGATGAAAAACTGTTTTTT.

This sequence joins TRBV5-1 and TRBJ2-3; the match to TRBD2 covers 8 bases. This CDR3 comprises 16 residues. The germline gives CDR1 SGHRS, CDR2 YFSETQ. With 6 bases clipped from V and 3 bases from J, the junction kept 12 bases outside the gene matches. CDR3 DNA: TGCGCCAGCACGTATTCCGGGGGGGCGAAAACAGATACGCAGTATTTT. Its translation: CASTYSGGAKTDTQYF.

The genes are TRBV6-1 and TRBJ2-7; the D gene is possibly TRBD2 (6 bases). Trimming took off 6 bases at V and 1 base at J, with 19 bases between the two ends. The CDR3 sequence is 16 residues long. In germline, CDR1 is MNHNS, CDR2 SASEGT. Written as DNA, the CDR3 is TGTGCCAGCAGCCCCGAGGGCGCGGGGTTTTCCTACGAGCAGTACTTC. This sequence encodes CASSPEGAGFSYEQYF.

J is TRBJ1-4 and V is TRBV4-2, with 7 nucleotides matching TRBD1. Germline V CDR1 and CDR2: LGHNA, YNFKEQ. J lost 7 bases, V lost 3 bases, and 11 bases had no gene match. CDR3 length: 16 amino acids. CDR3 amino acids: CASSQGTVREGEKLFF. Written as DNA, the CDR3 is TGTGCCAGCAGCCAGGGGACAGTCCGGGAAGGTGAAAAACTGTTTTTT.

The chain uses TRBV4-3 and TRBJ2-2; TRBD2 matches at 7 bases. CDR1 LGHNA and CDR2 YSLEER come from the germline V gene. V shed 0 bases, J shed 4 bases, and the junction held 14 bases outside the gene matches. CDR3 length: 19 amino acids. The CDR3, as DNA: TGCGCCAGCAGCCAAGATCCACAGGCCGCGGGAGTAGGCACCGGGGAGCTGTTTTTT. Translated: CASSQDPQAAGVGTGELFF.

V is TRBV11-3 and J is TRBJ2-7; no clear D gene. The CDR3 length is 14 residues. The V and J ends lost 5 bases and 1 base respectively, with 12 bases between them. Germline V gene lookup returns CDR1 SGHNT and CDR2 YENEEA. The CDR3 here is CASSPEASSYEQYV. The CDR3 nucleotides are TGTGCCAGCAGCCCTGAGGCCTCTTCCTACGAGCAGTACGTC.

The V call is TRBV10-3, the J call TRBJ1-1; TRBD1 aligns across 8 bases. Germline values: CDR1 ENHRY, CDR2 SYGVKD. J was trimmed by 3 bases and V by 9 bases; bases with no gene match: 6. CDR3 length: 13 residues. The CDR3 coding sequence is TGTGCCATGGGCGGACAGGGTTACACTGAAGCTTTCTTT. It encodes CAMGGQGYTEAFF.

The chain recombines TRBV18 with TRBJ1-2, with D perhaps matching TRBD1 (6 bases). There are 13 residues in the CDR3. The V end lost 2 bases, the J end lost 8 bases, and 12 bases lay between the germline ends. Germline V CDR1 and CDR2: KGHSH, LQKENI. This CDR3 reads CASSPGQPFGYTF. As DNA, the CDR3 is TGTGCCAGCTCACCAGGACAGCCTTTCGGCTACACCTTC.